What follows are 2 T cell receptor beta chains derived from one specimen sequenced in a study of CD8 T cells in Susac syndrome. With random hexamers, 0.5 to 1 ug RNA was reverse transcribed. MiXCR, applied by TCRdb to the immunoSEQ multiplex PCR reads, yields one record per CDR3 protein. The sample holds roughly 120,000 distinct CDR3 sequences, roughly 93% seen once. Sequencing was done on a sample of CD8+ T cells from PBMCs. The receptors here all came from a human donor with multiple sclerosis.

V usage is TRBV7-9 and J usage is TRBJ1-4, with D possibly TRBD1 on 6 matching bases. This CDR3 is 14 amino acids long. Trimming shortened V by 1 base and J by 5 bases, and 8 bases separated the two germline ends. Germline CDR1 reads SEHNR; CDR2 reads FQNEAQ (reference sequence). The CDR3 is CASSLGDRNEKLFF. The CDR3 nucleotides are TGTGCCAGCAGCTTAGGTGACAGGAATGAAAAACTGTTTTTT.

The chain links TRBV4-1 to TRBJ2-5; 7 bases are a match to TRBD2. This CDR3 has 15 residues. Germline V gene sequence: CDR1 MGHRA, CDR2 YSYEKL. Trimming removed 1 base from V and 2 bases from J; junction bases left unmatched: 4. CDR3 region: CASSQGGTIQETQYF. Written as DNA, the CDR3 is TGCGCCAGCAGCCAAGGGGGGACTATACAAGAGACCCAGTACTTC.